Presented here are 15 T cell receptor beta chains from one specimen sequenced in a study of shared clonotypes between healthy human individuals (dated by TCRdb to 2020 to 2022). Preparation of the library involved the immunoSEQ multiplex PCR assay. TCRdb limited this immuneACCESS table to in-frame rearrangements with V and J called. A share of clones is missing; checked studies link under half to unresolved V genes, and the rest is unexplained. The sample table contains roughly 1,500,000 clones; only one count was recorded for 98% of them. The ten largest account for around 0.47% of the sample. Input material: naive CD4+ T cells sorted from blood. The sample's cell subset or site label is to be understood as: CD45RA+ positively selected. These receptors were taken from a man aged 25-45 years in good health.

The V call is TRBV6-1, the J call TRBJ1-4; tentatively, D is TRBD1 (5 bases). Per the germline V gene, CDR1 is MNHNS and CDR2 is SASEGT. This CDR3 has 16 residues. The V gene lost 4 bases and the J gene lost 8 bases, with 20 bases spanning the gap. This CDR3 reads CASSGLGSIGEEKLFF. CDR3 in DNA: TGTGCCAGCAGTGGGTTGGGCAGTATAGGGGAGGAAAAACTGTTTTTT.

A remark on this clone: Other DNA sequences in this specimen translate into the identical CDR3. CDR3 in amino acids: CASSQDRDTQYF. The CDR3 DNA reads TGCGCCAGCAGCCAAGACCGCGATACGCAGTATTTT. This chain connects TRBV4-3 to TRBJ2-3; no reliable D call. V lost 0 bases to trimming and J lost 6 bases, with 4 bases between them. The CDR3 totals 12 residues. The V gene's germline CDR1 is LGHNA and CDR2 YSLEER.

The V gene is TRBV28, the J gene TRBJ2-3; 7 bases are a match to TRBD2. The germline gives CDR1 MDHEN, CDR2 SYDVKM. V shed 7 bases and J 4 bases; nucleotides not matched to a gene: 11. The CDR3 consists of 15 residues. The CDR3 bases are TGTGCCAGCAAGCTTCCGGGACTAACCCCAGATACGCAGTATTTT. Its protein is CASKLPGLTPDTQYF.

The chain is built from TRBV10-2 and TRBJ2-3; a possible D gene is TRBD2 (6 bases). Germline V gives CDR1 WSHSY, CDR2 SAAADI. The CDR3 is made up of 15 amino acids. With 10 bases removed from V and 2 bases from J, the gap between germline ends came to 19 bases. CDR3 sequence reads: CATRRGRLPTDTQYF. CDR3 DNA sequence: TGCGCCACCCGCCGGGGGAGGCTACCCACAGATACGCAGTATTTT.

The J gene is TRBJ2-3, the V gene TRBV19, with 15 bases fitting TRBD2. CDR1 is LNHDA, CDR2 SQIVND, per germline (reference sequence). The ends lost 5 bases at V and 5 bases at J; junction bases unmatched: 14. The CDR3 runs to 19 residues. CDR3 region: CASSSVPGLAGGGLDTQYF. CDR3 nucleotides: TGTGCCAGTAGTTCCGTCCCGGGACTAGCGGGAGGAGGGCTAGATACGCAGTATTTT.

The chain carries TRBV5-6 and TRBJ2-5; weak D call: TRBD1 (6 bases). The CDR3 has 14 amino acids. In germline, CDR1 is SGHDT, CDR2 YYEEEE. V was clipped by 4 bases and J by 1 base, with 11 bases between them. The CDR3 spells CASSRRQVQETQYF. As DNA, the CDR3 is TGTGCCAGCAGCCGGAGACAGGTCCAAGAGACCCAGTACTTC.

A single count supports this clone. The CDR3, as DNA: TGCAGCGGGGACAGGGGTCCCCGCGGGAATACGCAGTATTTT. Its protein is CSGDRGPRGNTQYF. The chain uses TRBV29-1 and TRBJ2-3; 10 bases line up with TRBD1. V trimming: 7 bases; J trimming: 7 bases; junction bases outside the gene matches: 11. CDR1 is SQVTM, CDR2 ANQGSEA, per germline. The CDR3 spans 14 residues.

The chain couples TRBV27 to TRBJ2-7; no definite D call. The CDR3 sequence is 15 residues long. Germline values: CDR1 MNHEY, CDR2 SMNVEV (reference sequence). V lost 5 bases and J lost 5, with 19 bases in between. The CDR3 sequence: CASSAVTGYWDEQYF. DNA of the CDR3: TGTGCCAGCAGTGCCGTGACCGGATACTGGGACGAGCAGTACTTC.

The rearrangement links TRBV29-1 to TRBJ1-2; a weak D match, TRBD1 (6 bases). The germline V gene has CDR1 SQVTM and CDR2 ANQGSEA. Trimming took off 4 bases at V and 1 base at J, with 16 bases between the two ends. This CDR3 comprises 15 residues. This CDR3 reads CSVGGQSQSNYGYTF. In DNA form, the CDR3 reads TGCAGCGTTGGTGGACAGTCACAGAGTAACTATGGCTACACCTTC. The full variable domain, with the rest looked up from reference TRBV29-1 and TRBJ1-2, is SAVISQKPSRDICQRGTSLTIQCQVDSQVTMMFWYRQQPGQSLTLIATANQGSEATYESGFVIDKFPISRPNLTFSTLTVSNMSPEDSSIYLCSVGGQSQSNYGYTFGSGTRLTVV.

As to this clone: The sample holds other DNA sequences that translate to the same CDR3. The chain is built from TRBV7-6 and TRBJ2-7, with a possible D match to TRBD1 (6 bases). The CDR3 contains 13 residues. Per the germline V gene, CDR1 is SGHVS and CDR2 is FNYEAQ. V lost 0 bases, J lost 3 bases, and 6 bases lay in between. The DNA for the CDR3 is TGTGCCAGCAGCTTAGCAGGGGGCTACGAGCAGTACTTC. The encoded protein is CASSLAGGYEQYF.

The chain has TRBV7-2 and TRBJ2-2; 9 bases map to TRBD2. V gave up 1 base and J gave up 8 bases; unmatched junction bases: 17. CDR1 is SGHTA, CDR2 FQGNSA, per germline. This CDR3 is built from 19 residues. The CDR3 protein is CASSLEPRASGKGRGELFF. As DNA, the CDR3 is TGTGCCAGCAGCTTAGAGCCGCGGGCTAGCGGGAAGGGTCGGGGGGAGCTGTTTTTT.

The rearrangement links TRBV28 to TRBJ2-3; no clear D gene. V dropped 8 bases and J dropped 2 bases, with 11 bases sitting between them. Germline V CDR1 and CDR2: MDHEN, SYDVKM. The CDR3 length is 13 residues. This chain's CDR3 is CASCRVFTDTQYF. The CDR3 bases are TGTGCCAGCTGCCGGGTGTTCACAGATACGCAGTATTTT. The full variable domain, completed using reference TRBV28 and TRBJ2-3, is DVKVTQSSRYLVKRTGEKVFLECVQDMDHENMFWYRQDPGLGLRLIYFSYDVKMKEKGDIPEGYSVSREKKERFSLILESASTNQTSMYLCASCRVFTDTQYFGPGTRLTVL.

The chain links TRBV2 to TRBJ2-7; 9 bases are shared with TRBD1. From germline, CDR1 is SNHLY and CDR2 FYNNEI. V lost 4 bases to trimming and J lost 9 bases; unmatched junction nucleotides: 7. There are 13 residues in the CDR3. CDR3 sequence: CASSARDRVRQYF. In DNA form, the CDR3 reads TGTGCCAGCAGTGCCCGGGACAGGGTAAGGCAGTACTTC.

This chain links TRBV27 with TRBJ2-1; 7 bases agree with TRBD2. The germline gives CDR1 MNHEY, CDR2 SMNVEV (reference sequence). CDR3 size: 12 residues. CDR3: CGSREGHNEQFF. The CDR3, as DNA: TGTGGTTCGAGGGAGGGCCACAATGAGCAGTTCTTC.

V and J are TRBV11-2 and TRBJ2-1, with no clear D. CDR3 length: 11 residues. Trimming removed 5 bases at V and 12 bases at J, with 11 bases between. Germline assignment: CDR1 SGHAT and CDR2 FQNNGV. The CDR3 spells CASSLAVGQFF. CDR3 sequence (DNA): TGTGCCAGCAGCCTGGCTGTAGGGCAGTTCTTC.